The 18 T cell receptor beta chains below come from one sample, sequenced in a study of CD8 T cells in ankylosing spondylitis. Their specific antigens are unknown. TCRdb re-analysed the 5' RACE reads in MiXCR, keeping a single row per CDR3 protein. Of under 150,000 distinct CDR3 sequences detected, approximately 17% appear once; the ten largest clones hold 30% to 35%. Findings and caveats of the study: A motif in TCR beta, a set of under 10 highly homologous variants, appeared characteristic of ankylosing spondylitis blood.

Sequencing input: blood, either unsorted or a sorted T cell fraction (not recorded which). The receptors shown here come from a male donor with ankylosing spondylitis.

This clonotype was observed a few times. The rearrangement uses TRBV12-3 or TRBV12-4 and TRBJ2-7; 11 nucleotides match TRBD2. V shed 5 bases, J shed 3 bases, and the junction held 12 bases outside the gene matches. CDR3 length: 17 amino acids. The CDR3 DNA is TGTGCCAGCAGTCCCTCACTGACTAGCGGGAAAATCTACGAGCAGTACTTC. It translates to CASSPSLTSGKIYEQYF.

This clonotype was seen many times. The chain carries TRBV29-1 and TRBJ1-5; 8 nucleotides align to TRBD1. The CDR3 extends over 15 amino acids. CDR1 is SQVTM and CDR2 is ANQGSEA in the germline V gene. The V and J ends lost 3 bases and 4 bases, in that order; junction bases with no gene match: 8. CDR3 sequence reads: CSVEVGTGGNQPQHF. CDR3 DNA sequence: TGCAGCGTTGAGGTCGGGACAGGCGGTAATCAGCCCCAGCATTTT.

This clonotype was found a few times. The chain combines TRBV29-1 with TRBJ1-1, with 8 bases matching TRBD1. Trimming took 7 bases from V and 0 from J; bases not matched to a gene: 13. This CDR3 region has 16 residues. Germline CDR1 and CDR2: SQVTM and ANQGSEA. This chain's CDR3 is CSGLSGQGRVNTEAFF. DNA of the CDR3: TGCAGCGGATTGTCCGGACAGGGTCGTGTGAACACTGAAGCTTTCTTT. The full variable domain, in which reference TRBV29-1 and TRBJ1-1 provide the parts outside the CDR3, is SAVISQKPSRDICQRGTSLTIQCQVDSQVTMMFWYRQQPGQSLTLIATANQGSEATYESGFVIDKFPISRPNLTFSTLTVSNMSPEDSSIYLCSGLSGQGRVNTEAFFGQGTRLTVV.

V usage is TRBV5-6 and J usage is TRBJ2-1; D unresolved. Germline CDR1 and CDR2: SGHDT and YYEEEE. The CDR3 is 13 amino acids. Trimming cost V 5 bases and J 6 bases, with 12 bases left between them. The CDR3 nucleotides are TGTGCCAGCAGAGGGTCATCCCTCAATGAGCAGTTCTTC. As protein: CASRGSSLNEQFF.

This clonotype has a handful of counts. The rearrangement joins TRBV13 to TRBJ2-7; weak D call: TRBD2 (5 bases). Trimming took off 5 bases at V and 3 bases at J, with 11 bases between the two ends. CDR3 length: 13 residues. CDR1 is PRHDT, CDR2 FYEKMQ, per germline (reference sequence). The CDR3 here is CASSVLDYYEQYF. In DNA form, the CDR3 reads TGTGCCAGCAGCGTACTAGACTACTACGAGCAGTACTTC. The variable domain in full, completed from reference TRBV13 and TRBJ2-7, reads AAGVIQSPRHLIKEKRETATLKCYPIPRHDTVYWYQQGPGQDPQFLISFYEKMQSDKGSIPDRFSAQQFSDYHSELNMSSLELGDSALYFCASSVLDYYEQYFGPGTRLTVT.

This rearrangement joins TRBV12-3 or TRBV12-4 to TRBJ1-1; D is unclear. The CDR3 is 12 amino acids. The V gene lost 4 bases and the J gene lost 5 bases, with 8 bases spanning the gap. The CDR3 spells CASSYSGTEAFF. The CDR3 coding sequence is TGTGCCAGCAGTTATAGCGGGACTGAAGCTTTCTTT.

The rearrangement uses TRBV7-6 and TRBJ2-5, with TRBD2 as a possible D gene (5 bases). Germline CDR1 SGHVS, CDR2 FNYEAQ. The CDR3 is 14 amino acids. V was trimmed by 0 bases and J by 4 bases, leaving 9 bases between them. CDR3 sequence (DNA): TGTGCCAGCAGCTTAGCGGTCAGCGGAGAGACCCAGTACTTC. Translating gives CASSLAVSGETQYF.

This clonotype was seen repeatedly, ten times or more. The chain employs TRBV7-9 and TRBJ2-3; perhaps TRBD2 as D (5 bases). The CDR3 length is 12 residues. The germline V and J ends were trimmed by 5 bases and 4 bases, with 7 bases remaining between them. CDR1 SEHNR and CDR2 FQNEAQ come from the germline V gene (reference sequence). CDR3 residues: CASSPGADTQYF. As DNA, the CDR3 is TGTGCCAGCAGCCCCGGGGCAGATACGCAGTATTTT.

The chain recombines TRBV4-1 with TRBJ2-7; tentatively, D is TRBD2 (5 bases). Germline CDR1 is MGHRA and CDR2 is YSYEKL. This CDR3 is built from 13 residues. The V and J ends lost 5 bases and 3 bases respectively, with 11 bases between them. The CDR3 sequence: CASSSSSDYEQYF. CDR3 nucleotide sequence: TGCGCCAGCAGCTCTAGCAGTGACTACGAGCAGTACTTC.

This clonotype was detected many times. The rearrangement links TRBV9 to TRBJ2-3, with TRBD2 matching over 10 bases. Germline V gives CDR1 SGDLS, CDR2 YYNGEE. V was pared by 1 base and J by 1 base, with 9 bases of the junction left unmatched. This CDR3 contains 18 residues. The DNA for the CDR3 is TGTGCCAGCAGCGTACCGAGCGGGAGGGCCCGGGGCACAGATACGCAGTATTTT. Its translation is CASSVPSGRARGTDTQYF. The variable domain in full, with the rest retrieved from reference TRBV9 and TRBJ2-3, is DSGVTQTPKHLITATGQRVTLRCSPRSGDLSVYWYQQSLDQGLQFLIQYYNGEERAKGNILERFSAQQFPDLHSELNLSSLELGDSALYFCASSVPSGRARGTDTQYFGPGTRLTVL.

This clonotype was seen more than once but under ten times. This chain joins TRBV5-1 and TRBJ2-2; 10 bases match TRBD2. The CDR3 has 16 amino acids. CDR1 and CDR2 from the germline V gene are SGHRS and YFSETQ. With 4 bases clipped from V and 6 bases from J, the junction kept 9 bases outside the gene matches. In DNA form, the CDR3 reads TGCGCCAGCAGCCCTCGACTAGCGGGCCGGTCCGGGGAGCTGTTTTTT. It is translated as CASSPRLAGRSGELFF.

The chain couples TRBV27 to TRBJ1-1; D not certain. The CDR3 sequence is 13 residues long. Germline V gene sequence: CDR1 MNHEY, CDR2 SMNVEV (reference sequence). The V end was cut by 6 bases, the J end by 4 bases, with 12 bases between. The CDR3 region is CASSSTETTEAFF. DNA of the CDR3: TGTGCCAGCAGCTCCACAGAGACCACTGAAGCTTTCTTT.

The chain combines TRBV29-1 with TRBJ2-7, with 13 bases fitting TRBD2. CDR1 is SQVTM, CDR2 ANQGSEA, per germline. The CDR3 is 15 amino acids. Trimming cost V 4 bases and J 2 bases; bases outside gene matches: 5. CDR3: CSVAGTSGMAYEQYF. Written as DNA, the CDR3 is TGCAGCGTTGCTGGGACTAGCGGGATGGCCTACGAGCAGTACTTC.

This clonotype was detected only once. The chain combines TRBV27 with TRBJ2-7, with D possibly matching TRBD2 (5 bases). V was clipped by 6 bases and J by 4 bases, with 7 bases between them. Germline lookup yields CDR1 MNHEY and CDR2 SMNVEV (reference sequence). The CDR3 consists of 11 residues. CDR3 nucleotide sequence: TGTGCCAGCAGAAGACTATACGAGCAGTACTTC. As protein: CASRRLYEQYF.

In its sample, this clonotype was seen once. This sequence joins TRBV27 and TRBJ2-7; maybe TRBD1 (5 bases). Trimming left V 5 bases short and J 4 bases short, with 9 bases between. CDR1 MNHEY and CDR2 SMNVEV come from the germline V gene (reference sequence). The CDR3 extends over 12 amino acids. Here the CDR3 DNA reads TGTGCCAGCAGTCCTGGACATTACGAGCAGTACTTC. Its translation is CASSPGHYEQYF.

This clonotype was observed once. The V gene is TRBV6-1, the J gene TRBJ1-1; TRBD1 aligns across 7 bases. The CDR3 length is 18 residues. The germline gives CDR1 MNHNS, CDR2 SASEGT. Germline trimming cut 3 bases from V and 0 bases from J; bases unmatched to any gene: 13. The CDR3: CASSEDTAQGVMNTEAFF. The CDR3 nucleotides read TGTGCCAGCAGTGAGGACACAGCTCAGGGGGTTATGAACACTGAAGCTTTCTTT.

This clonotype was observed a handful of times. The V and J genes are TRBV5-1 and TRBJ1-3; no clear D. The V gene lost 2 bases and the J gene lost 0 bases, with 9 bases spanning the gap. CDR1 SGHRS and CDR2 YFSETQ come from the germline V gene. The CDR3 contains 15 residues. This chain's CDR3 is CASSFDLSSGNTIYF. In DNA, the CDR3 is TGCGCCAGCAGCTTCGACTTAAGCTCTGGAAACACCATATATTTT.

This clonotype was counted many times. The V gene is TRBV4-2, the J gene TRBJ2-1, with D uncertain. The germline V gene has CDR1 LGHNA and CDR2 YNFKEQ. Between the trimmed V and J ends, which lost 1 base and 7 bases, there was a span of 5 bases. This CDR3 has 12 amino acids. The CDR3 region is CASSQGRNEQFF. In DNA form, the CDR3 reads TGTGCCAGCAGCCAAGGACGTAATGAGCAGTTCTTC.